This entry concerns a single TCR beta chain. Antigen specificity is unknown. The sample comes from a study of cytomegalovirus exposure and HLA in healthy donors. Study-wide results and caveats: A later look showed TCR association rates differing by HLA locus, highest for DRB1 and lowest for HLA-C.

Germline values: CDR1 GTSNPN, CDR2 SVGIG (reference sequence). V gave up 5 bases and J gave up 7 bases, with 14 bases separating them. The CDR3 extends over 12 amino acids. The PCR employed 60 Vbeta primers together with 13 Jbeta primers. Some clones are missing from TCRdb's copy, which holds only in-frame ones; the method was immunoSEQ multiplex PCR. The sample has roughly 120,000 clones, about 86% seen once; the top ten hold around 1.9%. The sample was PBMCs. This TCR derives from a man aged 40-55 years in good health and CMV-seronegative. The V call is TRBV30, the J call TRBJ1-2; possible D gene TRBD1, 5 bases. CDR3 in amino acids: CAWGDLVGGYTF. CDR3 DNA sequence: TGTGCCTGGGGGGACTTAGTAGGTGGCTACACCTTC.